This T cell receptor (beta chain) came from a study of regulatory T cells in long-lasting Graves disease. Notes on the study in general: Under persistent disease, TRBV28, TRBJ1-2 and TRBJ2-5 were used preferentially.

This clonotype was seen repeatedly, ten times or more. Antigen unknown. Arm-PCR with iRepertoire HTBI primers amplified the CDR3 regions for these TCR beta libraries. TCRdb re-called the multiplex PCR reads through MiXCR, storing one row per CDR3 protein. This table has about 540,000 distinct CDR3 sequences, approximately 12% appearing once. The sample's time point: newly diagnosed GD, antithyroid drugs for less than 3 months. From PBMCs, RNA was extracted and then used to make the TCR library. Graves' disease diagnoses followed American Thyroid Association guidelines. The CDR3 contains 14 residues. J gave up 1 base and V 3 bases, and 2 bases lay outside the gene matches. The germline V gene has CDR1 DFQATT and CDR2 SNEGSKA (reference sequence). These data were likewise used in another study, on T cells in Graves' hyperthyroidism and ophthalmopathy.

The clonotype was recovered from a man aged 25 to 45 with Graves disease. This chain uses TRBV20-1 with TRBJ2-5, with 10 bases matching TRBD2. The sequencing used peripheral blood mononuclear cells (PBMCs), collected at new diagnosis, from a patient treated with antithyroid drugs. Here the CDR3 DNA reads TGCAGTGCTAGGACTAGCGGGTTCCAAGAGACCCAGTACTTC. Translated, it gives CSARTSGFQETQYF.